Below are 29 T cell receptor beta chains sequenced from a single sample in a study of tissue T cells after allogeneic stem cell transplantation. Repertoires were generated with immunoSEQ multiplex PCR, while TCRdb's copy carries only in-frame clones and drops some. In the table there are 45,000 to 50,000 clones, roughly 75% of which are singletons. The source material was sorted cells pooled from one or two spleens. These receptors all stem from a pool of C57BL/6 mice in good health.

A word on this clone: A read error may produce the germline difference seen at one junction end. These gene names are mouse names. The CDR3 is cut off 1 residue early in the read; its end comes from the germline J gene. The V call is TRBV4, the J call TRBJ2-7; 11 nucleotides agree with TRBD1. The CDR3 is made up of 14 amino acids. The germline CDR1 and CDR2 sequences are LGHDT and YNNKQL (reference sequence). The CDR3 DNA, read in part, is TGTGCCAACAGCCCCCGGGACAGGGGGGGGGAACAGTAC. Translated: CANSPRDRGGEQY. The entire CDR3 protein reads CANSPRDRGGEQYF.

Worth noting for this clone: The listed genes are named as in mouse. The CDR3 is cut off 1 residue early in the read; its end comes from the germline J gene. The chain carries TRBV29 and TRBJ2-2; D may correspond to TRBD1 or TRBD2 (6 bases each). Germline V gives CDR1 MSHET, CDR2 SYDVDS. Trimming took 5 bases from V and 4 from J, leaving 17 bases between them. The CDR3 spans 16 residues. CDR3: CASSPPGGAGTGQLYF. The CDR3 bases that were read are TGTGCTAGCAGTCCCCCCGGGGGCGCAGGCACCGGGCAGCTCTAC.

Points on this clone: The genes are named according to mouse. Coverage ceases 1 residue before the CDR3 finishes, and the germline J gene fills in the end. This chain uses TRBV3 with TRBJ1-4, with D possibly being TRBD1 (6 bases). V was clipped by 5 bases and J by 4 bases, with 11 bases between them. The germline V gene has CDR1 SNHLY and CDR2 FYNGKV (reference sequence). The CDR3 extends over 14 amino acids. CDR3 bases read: TGTGCCAGCAGCCTCAGGGGAGGCAACGAAAGATTATTT. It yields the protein CASSLRGGNERLF. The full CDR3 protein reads CASSLRGGNERLFF.

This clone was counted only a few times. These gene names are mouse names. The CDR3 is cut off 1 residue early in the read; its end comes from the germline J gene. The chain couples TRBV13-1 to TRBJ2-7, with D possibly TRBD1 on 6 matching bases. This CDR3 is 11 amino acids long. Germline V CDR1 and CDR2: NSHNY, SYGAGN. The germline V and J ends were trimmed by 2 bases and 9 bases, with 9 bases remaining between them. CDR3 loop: CASSEGGGQYF. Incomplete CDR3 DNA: TGTGCCAGCAGTGAGGGAGGGGGACAGTAC.

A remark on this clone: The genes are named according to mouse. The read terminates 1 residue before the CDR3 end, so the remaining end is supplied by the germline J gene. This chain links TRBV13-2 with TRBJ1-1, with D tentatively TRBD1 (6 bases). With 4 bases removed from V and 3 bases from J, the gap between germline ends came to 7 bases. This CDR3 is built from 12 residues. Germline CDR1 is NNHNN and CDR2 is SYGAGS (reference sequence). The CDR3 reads CASGHRDTEVFF. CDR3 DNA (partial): TGTGCCAGCGGTCACAGGGACACAGAAGTCTTC.

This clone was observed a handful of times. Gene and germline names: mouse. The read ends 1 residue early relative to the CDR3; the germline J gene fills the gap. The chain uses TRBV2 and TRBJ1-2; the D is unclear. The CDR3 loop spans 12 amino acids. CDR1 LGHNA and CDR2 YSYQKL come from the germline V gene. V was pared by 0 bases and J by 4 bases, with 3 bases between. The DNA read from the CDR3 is TGTGCCAGCAGCCAAGAAGTCTCCGACTACACC. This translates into CASSQEVSDYT. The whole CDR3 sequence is CASSQEVSDYTF.

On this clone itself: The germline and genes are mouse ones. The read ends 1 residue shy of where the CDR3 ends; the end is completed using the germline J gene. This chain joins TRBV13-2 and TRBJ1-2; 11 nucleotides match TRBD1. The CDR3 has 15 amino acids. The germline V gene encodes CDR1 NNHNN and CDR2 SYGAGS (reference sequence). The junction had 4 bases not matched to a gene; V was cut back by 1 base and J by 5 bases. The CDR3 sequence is CASGDSGTGGSDYTF. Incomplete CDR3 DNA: TGTGCCAGCGGTGATTCCGGGACAGGGGGGTCCGACTACACC.

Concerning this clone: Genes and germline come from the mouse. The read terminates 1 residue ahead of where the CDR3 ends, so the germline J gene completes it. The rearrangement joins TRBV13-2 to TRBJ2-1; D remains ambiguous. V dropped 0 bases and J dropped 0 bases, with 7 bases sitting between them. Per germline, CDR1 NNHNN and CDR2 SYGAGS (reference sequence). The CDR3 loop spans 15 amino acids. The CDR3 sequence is CASGDVGFNYAEQFF. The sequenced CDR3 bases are TGTGCCAGCGGTGATGTCGGGTTTAACTATGCTGAGCAGTTC.

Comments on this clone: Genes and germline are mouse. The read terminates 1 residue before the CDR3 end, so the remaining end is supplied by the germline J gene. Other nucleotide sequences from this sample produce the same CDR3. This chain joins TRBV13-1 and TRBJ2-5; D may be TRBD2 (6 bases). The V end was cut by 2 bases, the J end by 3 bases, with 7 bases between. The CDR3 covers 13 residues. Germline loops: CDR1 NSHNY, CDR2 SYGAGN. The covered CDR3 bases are TGTGCCAGCAGTGACTGGGGACAAGACACCCAGTAC. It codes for CASSDWGQDTQY. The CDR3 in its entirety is CASSDWGQDTQYF.

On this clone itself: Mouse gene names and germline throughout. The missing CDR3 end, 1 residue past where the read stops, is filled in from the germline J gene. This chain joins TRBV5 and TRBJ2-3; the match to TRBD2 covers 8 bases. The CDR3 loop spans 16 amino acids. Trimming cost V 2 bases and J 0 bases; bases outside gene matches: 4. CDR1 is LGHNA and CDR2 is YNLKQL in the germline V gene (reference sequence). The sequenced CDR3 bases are TGTGCCAGCAGCCAAAGACTGGGGAGTAGTGCAGAAACGCTGTAT. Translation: CASSQRLGSSAETLY. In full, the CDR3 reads CASSQRLGSSAETLYF.

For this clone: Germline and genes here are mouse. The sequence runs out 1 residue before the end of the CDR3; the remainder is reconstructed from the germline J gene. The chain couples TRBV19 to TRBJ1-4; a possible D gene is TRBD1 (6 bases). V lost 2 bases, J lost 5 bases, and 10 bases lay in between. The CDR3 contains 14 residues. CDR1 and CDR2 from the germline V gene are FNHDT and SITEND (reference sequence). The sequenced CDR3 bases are TGTGCCAGCAGTATGTGGGGGGCTAACGAAAGATTATTT. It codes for CASSMWGANERLF. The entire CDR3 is CASSMWGANERLFF.

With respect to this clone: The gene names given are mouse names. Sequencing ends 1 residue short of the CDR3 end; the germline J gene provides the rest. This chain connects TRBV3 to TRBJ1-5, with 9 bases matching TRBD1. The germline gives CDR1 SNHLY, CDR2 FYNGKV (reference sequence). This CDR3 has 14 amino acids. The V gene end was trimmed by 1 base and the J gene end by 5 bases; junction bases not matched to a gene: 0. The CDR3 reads CASSLGTGDQAPLF. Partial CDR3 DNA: TGTGCCAGCAGCTTAGGGACAGGGGACCAGGCTCCGCTT.

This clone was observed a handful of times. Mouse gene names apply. CDR3 residues: CASSQDDRAERLFF. The sequenced part of the CDR3 DNA is TGTGCCAGCAGCCAAGATGACAGGGCCGAAAGATTATTT. The chain combines TRBV2 with TRBJ1-4; 7 nucleotides agree with TRBD1. The DNA ends 1 residue before the CDR3 does, and the rest of the CDR3 is filled in from the germline J gene. The V gene's germline CDR1 is LGHNA and CDR2 YSYQKL. The CDR3 sequence is 14 residues long. Trimming at V came to 0 bases and at J to 7 bases, leaving 2 bases not matched to a gene.

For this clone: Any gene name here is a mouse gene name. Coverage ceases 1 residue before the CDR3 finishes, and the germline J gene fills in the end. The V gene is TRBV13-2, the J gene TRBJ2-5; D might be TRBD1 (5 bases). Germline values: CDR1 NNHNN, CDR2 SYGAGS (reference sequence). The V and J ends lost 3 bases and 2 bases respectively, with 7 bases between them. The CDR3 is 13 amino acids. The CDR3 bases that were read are TGTGCCAGCGGTGCCAGGGCCCAAGACACCCAGTAC. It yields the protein CASGARAQDTQY. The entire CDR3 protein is CASGARAQDTQYF.

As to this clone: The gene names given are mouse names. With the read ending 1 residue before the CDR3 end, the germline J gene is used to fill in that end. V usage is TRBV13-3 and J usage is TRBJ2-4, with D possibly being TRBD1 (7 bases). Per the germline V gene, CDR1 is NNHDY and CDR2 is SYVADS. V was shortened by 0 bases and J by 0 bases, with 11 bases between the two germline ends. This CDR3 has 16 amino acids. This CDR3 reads CASSDARGPSQNTLYF. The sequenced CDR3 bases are TGTGCCAGCAGTGATGCAAGGGGGCCGAGTCAAAACACCTTGTAC.

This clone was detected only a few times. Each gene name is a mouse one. CDR3 loop: CASRPGGSYEQYF. Partial CDR3 DNA: TGTGCCAGCAGGCCAGGGGGCTCCTATGAACAGTAC. The V and J genes are TRBV5 and TRBJ2-7, with TRBD1 matching over 7 bases. The read ends 1 residue early relative to the CDR3; the germline J gene fills the gap. This CDR3 comprises 13 residues. Unmatched junction bases numbered 2, after V lost 6 bases and J lost 0 bases. Germline loops: CDR1 LGHNA, CDR2 YNLKQL (reference sequence).

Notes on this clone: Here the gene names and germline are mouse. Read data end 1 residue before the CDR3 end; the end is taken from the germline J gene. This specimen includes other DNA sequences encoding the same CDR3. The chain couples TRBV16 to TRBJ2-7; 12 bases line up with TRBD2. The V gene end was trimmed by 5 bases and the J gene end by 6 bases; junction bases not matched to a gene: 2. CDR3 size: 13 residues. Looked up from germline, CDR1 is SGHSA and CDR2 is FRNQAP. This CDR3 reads CASSRDWGVEQYF. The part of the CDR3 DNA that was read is TGTGCAAGCAGCAGGGACTGGGGGGTTGAACAGTAC.

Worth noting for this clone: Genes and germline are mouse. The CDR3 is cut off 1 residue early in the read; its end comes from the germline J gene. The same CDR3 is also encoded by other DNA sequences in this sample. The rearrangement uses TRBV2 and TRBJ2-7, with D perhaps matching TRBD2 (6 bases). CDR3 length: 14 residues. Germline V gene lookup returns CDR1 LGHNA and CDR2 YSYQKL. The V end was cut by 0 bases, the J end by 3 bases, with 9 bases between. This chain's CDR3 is CASSQEGGDYEQYF. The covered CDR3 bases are TGTGCCAGCAGCCAAGAGGGGGGAGACTATGAACAGTAC.

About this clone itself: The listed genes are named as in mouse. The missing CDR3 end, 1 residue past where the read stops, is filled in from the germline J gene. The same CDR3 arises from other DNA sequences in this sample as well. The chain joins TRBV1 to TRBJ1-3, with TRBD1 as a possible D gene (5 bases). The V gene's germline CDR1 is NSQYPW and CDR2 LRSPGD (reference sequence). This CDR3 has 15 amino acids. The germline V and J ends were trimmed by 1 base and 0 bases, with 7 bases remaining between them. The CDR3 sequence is CTCSAGTNSGNTLYF. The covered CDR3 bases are TGCACCTGCAGTGCAGGGACAAATTCTGGAAATACGCTCTAT.

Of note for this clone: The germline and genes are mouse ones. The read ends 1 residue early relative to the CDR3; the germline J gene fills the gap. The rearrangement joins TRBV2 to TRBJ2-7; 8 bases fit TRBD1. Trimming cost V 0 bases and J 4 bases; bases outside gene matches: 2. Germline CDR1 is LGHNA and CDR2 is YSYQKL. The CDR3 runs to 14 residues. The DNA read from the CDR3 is TGTGCCAGCAGCCAAGATAGGGACAGGTATGAACAGTAC. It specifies CASSQDRDRYEQY. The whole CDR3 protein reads CASSQDRDRYEQYF.

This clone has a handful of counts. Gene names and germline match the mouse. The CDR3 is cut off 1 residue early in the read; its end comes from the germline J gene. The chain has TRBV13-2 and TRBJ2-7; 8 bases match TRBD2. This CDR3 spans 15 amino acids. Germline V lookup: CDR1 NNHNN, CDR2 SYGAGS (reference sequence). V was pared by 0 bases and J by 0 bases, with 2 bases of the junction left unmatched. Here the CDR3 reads CASGDAWGGSYEQYF. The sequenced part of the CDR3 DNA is TGTGCCAGCGGTGATGCTTGGGGGGGCTCCTATGAACAGTAC.

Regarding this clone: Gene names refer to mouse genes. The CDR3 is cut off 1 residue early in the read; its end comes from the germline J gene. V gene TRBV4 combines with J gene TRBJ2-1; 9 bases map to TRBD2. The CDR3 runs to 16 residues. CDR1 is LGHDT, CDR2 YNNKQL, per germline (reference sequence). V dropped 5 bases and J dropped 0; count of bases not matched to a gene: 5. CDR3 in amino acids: CASSHRDWANYAEQFF. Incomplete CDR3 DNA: TGTGCCAGCAGCCACCGGGACTGGGCTAACTATGCTGAGCAGTTC.

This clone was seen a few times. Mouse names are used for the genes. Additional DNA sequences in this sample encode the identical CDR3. CDR3 bases read: TGTGCCAGCAGTTTAAGTAGTCAAAACACCTTGTAC. It encodes CASSLSSQNTLY. The full CDR3 protein reads CASSLSSQNTLYF. The chain couples TRBV15 to TRBJ2-4; D unresolved. The read ends 1 residue before the CDR3 terminus; that terminus is restored from the germline J gene. The CDR3 consists of 13 residues. Germline CDR1 reads SGHND; CDR2 reads FRSKSL. Deletions cut 2 bases from V and 0 bases from J, with 3 bases between.

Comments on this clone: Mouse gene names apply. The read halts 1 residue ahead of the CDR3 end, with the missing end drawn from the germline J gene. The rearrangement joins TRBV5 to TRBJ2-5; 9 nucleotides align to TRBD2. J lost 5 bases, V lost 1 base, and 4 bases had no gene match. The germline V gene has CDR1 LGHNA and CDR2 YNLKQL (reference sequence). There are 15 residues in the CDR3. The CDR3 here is CASSQAGGGGDTQYF. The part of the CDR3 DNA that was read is TGTGCCAGCAGCCAAGCTGGGGGGGGAGGAGACACCCAGTAC.

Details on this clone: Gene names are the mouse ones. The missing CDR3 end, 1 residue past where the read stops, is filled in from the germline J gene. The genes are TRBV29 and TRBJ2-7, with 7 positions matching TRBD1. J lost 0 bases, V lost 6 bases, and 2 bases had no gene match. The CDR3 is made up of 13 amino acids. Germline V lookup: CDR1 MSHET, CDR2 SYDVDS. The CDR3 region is CASSAGGSYEQYF. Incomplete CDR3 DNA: TGTGCTAGCAGCGCAGGGGGCTCCTATGAACAGTAC.

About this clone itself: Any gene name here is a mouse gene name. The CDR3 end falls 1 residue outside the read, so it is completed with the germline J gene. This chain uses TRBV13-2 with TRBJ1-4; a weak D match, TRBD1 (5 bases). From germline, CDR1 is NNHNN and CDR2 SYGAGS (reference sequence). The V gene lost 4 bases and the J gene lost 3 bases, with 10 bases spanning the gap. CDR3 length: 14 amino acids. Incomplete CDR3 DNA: TGTGCCAGCGGTCGACAGATCGCCAACGAAAGATTATTT. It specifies CASGRQIANERLF. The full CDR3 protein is CASGRQIANERLFF.

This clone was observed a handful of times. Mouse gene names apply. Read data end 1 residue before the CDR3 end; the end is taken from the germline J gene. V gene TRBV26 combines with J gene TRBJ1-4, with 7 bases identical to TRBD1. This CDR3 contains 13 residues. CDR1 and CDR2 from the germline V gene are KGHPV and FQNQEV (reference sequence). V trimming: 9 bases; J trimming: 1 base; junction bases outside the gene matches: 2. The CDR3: CARGTDSNERLFF. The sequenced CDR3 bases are TGTGCCAGAGGGACAGATTCCAACGAAAGATTATTT. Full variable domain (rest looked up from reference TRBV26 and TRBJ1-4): NSKVIQTPRYLVKGQGQKAKMRCIPEKGHPVVFWYQQNKNNEFKFLINFQNQEVLQQIDMTEKRFSAECPSNSPCSLEIQSSEAGDSALYLCARGTDSNERLFFGHGTKLSVL.

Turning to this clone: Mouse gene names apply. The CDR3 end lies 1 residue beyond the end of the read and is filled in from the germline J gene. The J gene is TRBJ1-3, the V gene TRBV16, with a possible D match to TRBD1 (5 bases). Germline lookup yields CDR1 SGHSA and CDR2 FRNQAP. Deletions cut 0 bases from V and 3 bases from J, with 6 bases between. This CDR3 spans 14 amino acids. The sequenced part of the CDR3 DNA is TGTGCAAGCAGCTTAGACGGGGGTGGAAATACGCTCTAT. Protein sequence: CASSLDGGGNTLY. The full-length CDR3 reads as CASSLDGGGNTLYF.

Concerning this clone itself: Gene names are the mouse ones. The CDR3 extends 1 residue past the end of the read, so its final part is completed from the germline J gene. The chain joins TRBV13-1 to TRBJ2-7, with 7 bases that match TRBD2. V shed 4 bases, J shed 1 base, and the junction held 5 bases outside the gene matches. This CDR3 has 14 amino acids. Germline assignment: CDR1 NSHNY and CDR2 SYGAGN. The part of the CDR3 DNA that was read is TGTGCCAGCAGTCTTGCTGGGGGTTCCTATGAACAGTAC. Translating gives CASSLAGGSYEQY. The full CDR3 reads CASSLAGGSYEQYF.